The present T cell receptor (beta chain) was sequenced within a study of human T cells and chemical hapten exposure. In its sample, this clonotype was seen a few times. TCRdb itself ran the RACE reads through MiXCR, one entry per CDR3 protein. This sample has some 180,000 distinct CDR3 sequences, with roughly a quarter found just once. The time point here: patch test 3, about 24 weeks after DPC sensitization. The treatment was: therapeutic diphenylcyclopropenone sensitization with weekly scalp DPC. This TCR was recovered from a woman between 35 and 50 years old with alopecia areata. Some clones in this sample may be carry-over from other donors' samples. The sequenced sample was whole blood, obtained in connection with sensitization to the hapten diphenylcyclopropenone (DPC).

The CDR3 protein is CASSYSPGEGYGYTF. In DNA, the CDR3 is TGTGCCAGCAGTTACTCGCCAGGGGAGGGCTATGGCTACACCTTC. V and J are TRBV6-5 and TRBJ1-2, with a possible D match to TRBD1 (6 bases). This CDR3 has 15 residues. Trimming took 0 bases from V and 4 from J, leaving 12 bases between them. CDR1 and CDR2 (germline): MNHEY, SVGAGI.